The clone carrying this T cell receptor beta chain is medium-sized in the sample. What it binds is not known. In a multiplex PCR, 32 V and 13 J primers amplified TCR beta CDR3. Using its own MiXCR run on the multiplex PCR reads, TCRdb lists one record per CDR3 protein. The sample has under 15,000 distinct CDR3 sequences, around a quarter seen once. The CDR3 length is 14 residues. V lost 5 bases and J 9 bases, leaving 14 bases between the germline ends. Per germline, CDR1 MDHEN and CDR2 SYDVKM. The starting template was genomic DNA from bulk tumor, 450 to 650 ng per sample. Several spatially distant biopsies were obtained per primary tumor intraoperatively. Patients went through curative surgery, and their non-small cell lung cancer was untreated and newly diagnosed. This sample was included in a study of immune heterogeneity within non-small cell lung tumors. Study findings and constraints: Comparison across individual patients showed largely distinct high-frequency T-cell receptor beta clonotypes.

The specimen sequenced was lung tumor tissue. The source is a man between 45 and 60 years old with non-small cell lung cancer. V usage is TRBV28 and J usage is TRBJ1-6; a possible D gene is TRBD1 (6 bases). CDR3 loop: CASSTQGATSPLHF. CDR3 in DNA: TGTGCCAGCAGTACACAGGGTGCTACTTCACCCCTCCACTTT.